These T cell receptor beta chains were read from a single sample in a study of T cell responses to AZD1222 COVID-19 vaccine. Libraries were prepared by immunoSEQ multiplex PCR; TCRdb keeps only in-frame clonotypes and omits some of them. The sample lists 150,000 or so clones, less than 90% occurring once. Sequenced here: peripheral blood, sampled on day 0 of MenACWY control vaccination. These receptors all come from an adult in good health. Each CDR3 is given with its conserved first and last residue. The order of the fields is J gene, clone size, D gene, V gene, CDR3 protein, CDR3 DNA. The D gene is left open where the match is weak. A row's size may be missing; if present it is once, few, many or a size class.

TRBJ1-5 | NA | NA | TRBV10-3 | CAISADGPSRSNQPQHF | TGTGCCATCAGTGCGGACGGCCCCAGTAGGAGCAATCAGCCCCAGCATTTT
TRBJ1-4 | NA | NA | TRBV19 | CASSSGTWDEKLFF | TGTGCCAGTAGTAGTGGGACCTGGGATGAAAAACTGTTTTTT
TRBJ1-2 | NA | NA | TRBV7-2 | CASSLVPDGDGYTF | TGTGCCAGCAGCTTAGTCCCGGACGGCGATGGCTACACCTTC
TRBJ1-4 | NA | TRBD1 | TRBV29-1 | CSVRSGTATNEKLFF | TGCAGCGTTCGTTCGGGGACAGCCACTAATGAAAAACTGTTTTTT
TRBJ1-2 | NA | TRBD1 | TRBV18 | CASSPDRGIGYTF | TGTGCCAGCTCACCGGACAGGGGTATTGGCTACACCTTC
TRBJ1-2 | NA | NA | TRBV3-1/TRBV3-2 | CASSQRSAYGYTF | TGTGCCAGCAGCCAAAGATCAGCCTATGGCTACACCTTC
TRBJ2-2 | NA | TRBD2 | TRBV5-4 | CASSFAGGAFTGELFF | TGTGCCAGCAGCTTTGCCGGGGGGGCATTCACCGGGGAGCTGTTTTTT
TRBJ2-3 | few | NA | TRBV24-1 | CATSDPSTDTQYF | TGTGCCACCAGTGACCCTAGCACAGATACGCAGTATTTT
TRBJ1-6 | NA | NA | TRBV7-9 | CASSLLAGSNSPLHF | TGTGCCAGCAGCTTATTAGCGGGGAGTAATTCACCCCTCCACTTT
TRBJ1-3 | NA | NA | TRBV28 | CASKGTPSSGNTIYF | TGTGCCAGCAAAGGGACGCCGAGCTCTGGAAACACCATATATTTT
TRBJ1-5 | NA | NA | TRBV5-1 | CASSLSGQGSGQPQHF | TGCGCCAGCAGCTTGTCCGGGCAGGGAAGTGGTCAGCCCCAGCATTTT
TRBJ2-1 | NA | TRBD1 | TRBV7-9 | CASSLDGTGYTEQFF | TGTGCCAGCAGCTTAGATGGGACAGGGTATACTGAGCAGTTCTTC
TRBJ2-3 | NA | TRBD2 | TRBV2 | CASSVGSGRALDTQYF | TGTGCCAGCAGTGTCGGAAGCGGGAGGGCCTTAGATACGCAGTATTTT
TRBJ1-5 | NA | NA | TRBV24-1 | CATSDGRGGNQPQHF | TGTGCCACCAGTGATGGCAGGGGCGGCAATCAGCCCCAGCATTTT
TRBJ2-3 | NA | TRBD1 | TRBV29-1 | CSVARDRAVGTDTQYF | TGCAGCGTTGCCCGGGACAGGGCTGTAGGCACAGATACGCAGTATTTT
TRBJ1-2 | NA | TRBD1 | TRBV7-9 | CASSLLDWTGGDPNYGYTF | TGTGCCAGCAGCCTCTTAGATTGGACAGGGGGCGACCCTAACTATGGCTACACCTTC
TRBJ1-1 | NA | NA | TRBV19 | CASSLIGNTEAFF | TGTGCCAGTAGTCTTATCGGGAACACTGAAGCTTTCTTT
TRBJ2-2 | NA | NA | TRBV2 | CASRDPRRPTGELFF | TGTGCCAGCAGAGACCCTCGGAGGCCAACCGGGGAGCTGTTTTTT
TRBJ2-1 | NA | NA | TRBV15 | CATSGMEKYNEQFF | TGTGCCACCAGCGGGATGGAAAAATACAATGAGCAGTTCTTC
TRBJ2-7 | NA | TRBD2 | TRBV7-2 | CASSLGGVSGRREQYF | TGTGCCAGCAGCTTAGGAGGGGTTAGCGGGAGGCGGGAGCAGTACTTC
TRBJ1-6 | NA | NA | TRBV4-2 | CASSRDPGAWDSPLHF | TGTGCCAGCAGCCGGGACCCCGGGGCATGGGATTCACCCCTCCACTTT
TRBJ1-1 | NA | NA | TRBV7-8 | CASSPAQVTPEAFF | TGTGCCAGCAGCCCCGCACAGGTAACGCCTGAAGCTTTCTTT
TRBJ2-5 | NA | TRBD1 | TRBV11-2 | CASSAGTGGLGETQYF | TGTGCCAGCAGCGCTGGGACAGGAGGTTTAGGGGAGACCCAGTACTTC
TRBJ2-7 | NA | NA | TRBV7-3 | CASSLDERYEQYF | TGTGCCAGCAGCTTAGACGAGAGGTACGAGCAGTACTTC
TRBJ1-1 | NA | TRBD1 | TRBV6-6 | CASSRDRDRRNPTEAFF | TGTGCCAGCAGTCGCGACCGGGACAGGAGAAATCCCACTGAAGCTTTCTTT
TRBJ1-1 | NA | TRBD1 | TRBV19 | CASRGQGRNTEAFF | TGTGCCAGTAGAGGACAGGGGCGGAACACTGAAGCTTTCTTT
TRBJ1-2 | NA | NA | TRBV20-1 | CSASVELLYGYTF | TGCAGTGCTAGTGTAGAGCTGCTATATGGCTACACCTTC
TRBJ2-1 | NA | TRBD2 | TRBV5-1 | CASSPLAGVGYEQFF | TGCGCCAGCAGCCCTCTAGCGGGAGTAGGCTATGAGCAGTTCTTC
TRBJ1-1 | NA | NA | TRBV28 | CASSLNSGLFGFMNTEAFF | TGTGCCAGCAGTTTAAATTCAGGCTTGTTTGGGTTTATGAACACTGAAGCTTTCTTT
TRBJ2-7 | NA | TRBD1 | TRBV2 | CASTSTGVEQYF | TGTGCCAGCACCTCGACAGGGGTCGAGCAGTACTTC
TRBJ2-1 | NA | NA | TRBV7-9 | CASSLKIGGSSYNEQFF | TGTGCCAGCAGCTTAAAAATAGGGGGAAGCTCCTACAATGAGCAGTTCTTC
TRBJ2-3 | NA | TRBD1 | TRBV9 | CASSLRTGGDTQYF | TGTGCCAGCAGCCTGCGGACAGGGGGGGATACGCAGTATTTT
TRBJ2-3 | NA | TRBD2 | TRBV28 | CASSLVGGASTDTQYF | TGTGCCAGCAGTTTAGTCGGGGGGGCAAGCACAGATACGCAGTATTTT
TRBJ2-1 | NA | NA | TRBV3-1/TRBV3-2 | CASSQIPGSYNEQFF | TGTGCCAGCAGCCAAATACCGGGCTCCTACAATGAGCAGTTCTTC